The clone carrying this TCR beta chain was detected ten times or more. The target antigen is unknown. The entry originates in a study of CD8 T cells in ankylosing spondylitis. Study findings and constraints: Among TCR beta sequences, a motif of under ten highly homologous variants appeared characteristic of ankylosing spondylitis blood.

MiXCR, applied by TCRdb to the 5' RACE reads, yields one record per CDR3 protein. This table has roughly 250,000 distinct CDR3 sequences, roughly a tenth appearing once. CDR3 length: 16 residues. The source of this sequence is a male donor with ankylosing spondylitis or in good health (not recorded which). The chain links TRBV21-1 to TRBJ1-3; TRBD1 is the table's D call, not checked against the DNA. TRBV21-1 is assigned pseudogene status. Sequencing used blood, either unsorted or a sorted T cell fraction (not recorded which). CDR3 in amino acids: CASTIGTGEKGNTIYF. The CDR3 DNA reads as TGTGCCAGCACTATTGGGACAGGGGAAAAAGGAAACACCATATATTTT.